Listed here are 15 T cell receptor beta chains from one sample, sequenced in a study of T cells and copy number aberrations in small-cell lung cancer. TCRdb keeps only in-frame clones here, not all; method: immunoSEQ multiplex PCR. The sample records some 3,100 clones, around nine tenths being singletons. Sequenced material: normal tissue next to the tumor. The origin of the receptors is a man aged 45-65 years with small cell lung cancer.

The chain carries TRBV29-1 and TRBJ1-3, with D unresolved. Trimming shortened V by 3 bases and J by 4 bases, and 10 bases separated the two germline ends. The length of the CDR3 is 13 residues. The V gene's germline CDR1 is SQVTM and CDR2 ANQGSEA. The CDR3: CSVENSGGNTIYF. DNA for the CDR3: TGCAGCGTTGAGAACAGCGGCGGAAACACCATATATTTT.

The chain carries TRBV6-6 and TRBJ2-4; no definite D call. V lost 6 bases and J lost 7, with 22 bases in between. Looked up from germline, CDR1 is MNHNY and CDR2 is SVGAGI (reference sequence). The CDR3 consists of 16 residues. The CDR3 region has the DNA TGTGCCAGCAGCCTTCAGCCTTCTCCGTCGAGGAACATTCAGTACTTC. Protein: CASSLQPSPSRNIQYF.

V and J are TRBV9 and TRBJ2-2; TRBD1 agrees at 10 bases. Germline V gives CDR1 SGDLS, CDR2 YYNGEE. This CDR3 region has 15 residues. V gave up 4 bases and J gave up 6 bases; unmatched junction bases: 6. CDR3 in DNA: TGTGCCAGCAGCCCCGGACAGGGGGTATCCGGGGAGCTGTTTTTT. This translates into CASSPGQGVSGELFF.

This chain joins TRBV13 and TRBJ2-1, with TRBD1 identical over 8 bases. V gave up 5 bases and J gave up 7 bases; unmatched junction bases: 7. The germline CDR1 and CDR2 sequences are PRHDT and FYEKMQ (reference sequence). This CDR3 comprises 14 residues. The CDR3 nucleotides read TGTGCCAGCAGCCCACGGACAGGGTTAAATGAGCAGTTCTTC. This sequence encodes CASSPRTGLNEQFF.

The gene calls are TRBV5-1 and TRBJ2-2; D gene ambiguous. The germline V gene has CDR1 SGHRS and CDR2 YFSETQ. V was pared by 0 bases and J by 5 bases, with 11 bases between. The CDR3 is made up of 15 amino acids. The CDR3 DNA is TGCGCCAGCAGCTTGGGACACACCGGGACCGGGGAGCTGTTTTTT. This encodes CASSLGHTGTGELFF.

The V and J genes are TRBV29-1 and TRBJ2-1; D gene unclear. V was cut by 4 bases and J by 1 base, with 11 bases left in between. Germline-derived CDR1 and CDR2 are SQVTM and ANQGSEA. The CDR3 consists of 14 residues. CDR3 bases: TGCAGCGTTGGTGGTAGTGGGTCCTACAATGAGCAGTTCTTC. Translation: CSVGGSGSYNEQFF.

The V gene is TRBV5-6, the J gene TRBJ2-2; 11 positions match TRBD2. V lost 4 bases and J lost 8; bases outside the gene matches: 4. The V gene's germline CDR1 is SGHDT and CDR2 YYEEEE. The CDR3 sequence is 14 residues long. In DNA form, the CDR3 reads TGTGCCAGCAGCCCGACTAGCGGGACGGGGGAGCTGTTTTTT. This gives the protein CASSPTSGTGELFF. Filled out from reference TRBV5-6 and TRBJ2-2, the complete variable domain reads DAGVTQSPTHLIKTRGQQVTLRCSPKSGHDTVSWYQQALGQGPQFIFQYYEEEERQRGNFPDRFSGHQFPNYSSELNVNALLLGDSALYLCASSPTSGTGELFFGEGSRLTVL.

The chain recombines TRBV9 with TRBJ1-1; TRBD1 matches 7 bases. The CDR3 is made up of 14 amino acids. CDR1 is SGDLS, CDR2 YYNGEE, per germline. V shed 3 bases and J 6 bases; nucleotides not matched to a gene: 8. The chain's CDR3 is CASSGDGQGAEAFF. The CDR3 DNA is TGTGCCAGCAGCGGCGACGGGCAGGGGGCTGAAGCTTTCTTT.

This clone was observed once. CDR3 coding DNA: TGTGCCAGCAGCCTCGACAGGGAGGGCTACACCTTC. It encodes CASSLDREGYTF. This chain uses TRBV6-5 with TRBJ1-2; 7 bases fit TRBD1. After removal of 6 bases from V and 8 bases from J, the junction contained 6 bases not matched to a gene. CDR3 length: 12 residues. CDR1 and CDR2 from the germline V gene are MNHEY and SVGAGI.

This clone has only one observation. This chain links TRBV7-2 with TRBJ1-2; no reliable D call. CDR1 and CDR2 from the germline V gene are SGHTA and FQGNSA. The ends were cut back, 4 bases at V and 10 bases at J, with 13 bases in the middle. The CDR3 covers 12 residues. As DNA, the CDR3 is TGTGCCAGCAGCTCCCCCGCGGGCTACTACACCTTC. This codes for CASSSPAGYYTF.

This clone was picked up one time. The chain has TRBV30 and TRBJ2-7; TRBD1 agrees at 8 bases. The junction had 5 bases not matched to a gene; V was cut back by 3 bases and J by 4 bases. CDR1 GTSNPN and CDR2 SVGIG come from the germline V gene (reference sequence). CDR3 size: 13 residues. CDR3 amino acids: CAWRPQGEYEQYF. CDR3 in DNA: TGTGCCTGGAGACCACAGGGGGAGTACGAGCAGTACTTC.

The table lists this clone with a few counts. The rearrangement links TRBV4-2 to TRBJ1-4, with 7 bases aligning to TRBD1. Germline V gene sequence: CDR1 LGHNA, CDR2 YNFKEQ. The CDR3 runs to 15 residues. V lost 5 bases and J lost 12; bases outside the gene matches: 15. CDR3 nucleotide sequence: TGTGCCAGCAGCACAGGGGAGGTGGGGTGGGGGGAACTGTTTTTT. Translating gives CASSTGEVGWGELFF.

This clone occurred once. CDR3 protein: CASSELSGSSYEQYF. The CDR3 bases are TGTGCCAGCAGTGAACTTAGCGGGAGCTCCTACGAGCAGTACTTC. The chain employs TRBV6-1 and TRBJ2-7; 9 bases are shared with TRBD2. From germline, CDR1 is MNHNS and CDR2 SASEGT. The V and J ends lost 2 bases and 0 bases, in that order; junction bases with no gene match: 2. This CDR3 spans 15 amino acids.

The chain couples TRBV2 to TRBJ1-1; no clear D. Looked up from germline, CDR1 is SNHLY and CDR2 is FYNNEI. Trimming cost V 1 base and J 4 bases, with 7 bases left between them. CDR3 length: 13 residues. CDR3 residues: CASSEDVSTEAFF. The CDR3 DNA reads as TGTGCCAGCAGTGAAGATGTCAGCACTGAAGCTTTCTTT.

This chain links TRBV5-1 with TRBJ1-2; possible D gene TRBD1, 5 bases. With 6 bases removed from V and 8 bases from J, the gap between germline ends came to 26 bases. CDR1 and CDR2 (germline): SGHRS, YFSETQ. The CDR3 spans 16 residues. In nucleotides, the CDR3 is TGCGCCAGCACCACCGGGGACTGGGGAACGGTTGGAGGCTACACCTTC. It yields the protein CASTTGDWGTVGGYTF.